This passage covers 9 T cell receptor beta chains from one sample sequenced in a study of blood T cell repertoires in COVID-19. Libraries were prepared by immunoSEQ multiplex PCR; TCRdb keeps only in-frame clonotypes and omits some of them. Altogether around 220,000 clones are present, around 84% being singletons, with the ten largest covering about 4.8%. The specimen sequenced was peripheral blood. The receptors come from a man between 50 and 59 years old with acute or convalescent COVID-19.

The table lists this clone with a count of one. This chain joins TRBV19 and TRBJ1-5; 7 bases fit TRBD1. CDR3 length: 14 amino acids. Germline CDR1 reads LNHDA; CDR2 reads SQIVND (reference sequence). V dropped 6 bases and J dropped 6; count of bases not matched to a gene: 8. CDR3 coding DNA: TGTGCCAGTAGCCCGACCCCAGGGGGTCAGCCCCAGCATTTT. Encoded protein: CASSPTPGGQPQHF.

This clone was detected once. This rearrangement joins TRBV21-1 to TRBJ2-3; no check of the table's D call, TRBD2, against the DNA was made. TRBV21-1 is termed a pseudogene. CDR3 length: 15 residues. CDR3 coding DNA: TGTGCCAGCAGCAAAGGGGACTCCCTCACAGATACGCAGTATTTT. Encoded protein: CASSKGDSLTDTQYF.

The rearrangement links TRBV6-6 to TRBJ2-3; D perhaps matches TRBD1 (5 bases). The germline V gene encodes CDR1 MNHNY and CDR2 SVGAGI (reference sequence). Between the trimmed V and J ends, which lost 7 bases and 0 bases, there was a span of 17 bases. CDR3 length: 16 amino acids. DNA of the CDR3: TGTGCCAGCACCCTAGTGGAGACAGTTAGCACAGATACGCAGTATTTT. This codes for CASTLVETVSTDTQYF.

This clone has just a few counts. V is TRBV5-1 and J is TRBJ1-6; the D gene is possibly TRBD1 (6 bases). CDR3 size: 15 residues. Germline V lookup: CDR1 SGHRS, CDR2 YFSETQ. V was trimmed by 0 bases and J by 7 bases, leaving 11 bases between them. CDR3 nucleotide sequence: TGCGCCAGCAGCTTGGCCCGGACAGAGAATTCACCCCTCCACTTT. This gives the protein CASSLARTENSPLHF. Full variable domain (rest looked up from reference TRBV5-1 and TRBJ1-6): KAGVTQTPRYLIKTRGQQVTLSCSPISGHRSVSWYQQTPGQGLQFLFEYFSETQRNKGNFPGRFSGRQFSNSRSEMNVSTLELGDSALYLCASSLARTENSPLHFGNGTRLTVT.

The V gene is TRBV19, the J gene TRBJ1-1; maybe TRBD1 (6 bases). The CDR3 length is 12 residues. The germline gives CDR1 LNHDA, CDR2 SQIVND (reference sequence). Trimming pared 6 bases from V and 4 bases from J, leaving 9 bases between. The CDR3 loop is CASRGGVTEAFF. The CDR3 bases are TGTGCCAGTAGAGGGGGGGTCACTGAAGCTTTCTTT.

On this clone itself: This sample includes further DNA sequences coding for the same CDR3. The chain is built from TRBV3-1 (or the pseudogene TRBV3-2) and TRBJ1-4, with D unresolved. Germline V gene sequence: CDR1 LGHDT, CDR2 YNNKEL (reference sequence). This CDR3 contains 17 residues. Trimming shortened V by 0 bases and J by 0 bases, and 11 bases separated the two germline ends. The CDR3: CASSQDRGWATNEKLFF. DNA for the CDR3: TGTGCCAGCAGCCAAGATCGGGGATGGGCAACTAATGAAAAACTGTTTTTT.

The chain is built from TRBV7-9 and TRBJ1-2; maybe TRBD1 (5 bases). V was pared by 2 bases and J by 4 bases, with 8 bases between. The CDR3 runs 13 residues. From germline, CDR1 is SEHNR and CDR2 FQNEAQ (reference sequence). Here the CDR3 reads CASSLQQAYGYTF. The CDR3 DNA follows: TGTGCCAGCAGCTTACAACAGGCCTATGGCTACACCTTC.

This chain links TRBV4-1 with TRBJ2-7, with D maybe TRBD2 (7 bases). This CDR3 spans 15 amino acids. Germline lookup yields CDR1 MGHRA and CDR2 YSYEKL. Trimming left V 3 bases short and J 2 bases short, with 14 bases between. CDR3 DNA: TGCGCCAGCAGCCACCCGAAGGGGGGGCCCTACGAGCAGTACTTC. Translation gives CASSHPKGGPYEQYF.

This clone was seen a few times. This chain connects TRBV7-9 to TRBJ2-1; 7 nucleotides line up with TRBD1. V shed 1 base and J 10 bases; nucleotides not matched to a gene: 4. The length of the CDR3 is 13 residues. Germline V gene sequence: CDR1 SEHNR, CDR2 FQNEAQ (reference sequence). In nucleotides, the CDR3 is TGTGCCAGCAGCTTAGTGACAGGGAACGAGCAGTTCTTC. It encodes CASSLVTGNEQFF. Supplemented by reference TRBV7-9 and TRBJ2-1, the full variable domain reads DTGVSQNPRHKITKRGQNVTFRCDPISEHNRLYWYRQTLGQGPEFLTYFQNEAQLEKSRLLSDRFSAERPKGSFSTLEIQRTEQGDSAMYLCASSLVTGNEQFFGPGTRLTVL.